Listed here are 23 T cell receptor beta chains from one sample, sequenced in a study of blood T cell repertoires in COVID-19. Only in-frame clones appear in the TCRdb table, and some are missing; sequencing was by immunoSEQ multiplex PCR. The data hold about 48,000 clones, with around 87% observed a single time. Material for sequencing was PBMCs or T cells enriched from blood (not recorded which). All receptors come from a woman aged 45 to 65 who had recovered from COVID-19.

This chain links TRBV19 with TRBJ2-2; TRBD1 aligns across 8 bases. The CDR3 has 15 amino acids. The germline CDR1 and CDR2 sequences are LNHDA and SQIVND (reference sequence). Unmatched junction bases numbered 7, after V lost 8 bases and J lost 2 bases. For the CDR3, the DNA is TGTGCCAGTTCAGAGACAGGGGAAAACACCGGGGAGCTGTTTTTT. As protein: CASSETGENTGELFF. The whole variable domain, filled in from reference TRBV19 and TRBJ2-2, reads DGGITQSPKYLFRKEGQNVTLSCEQNLNHDAMYWYRQDPGQGLRLIYYSQIVNDFQKGDIAEGYSVSREKKESFPLTVTSAQKNPTAFYLCASSETGENTGELFFGEGSRLTVL.

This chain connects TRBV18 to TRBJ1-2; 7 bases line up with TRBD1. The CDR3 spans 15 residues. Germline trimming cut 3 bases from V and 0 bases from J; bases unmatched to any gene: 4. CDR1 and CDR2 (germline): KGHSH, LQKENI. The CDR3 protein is CASSPDGTANYGYTF. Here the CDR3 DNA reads TGTGCCAGCTCACCCGACGGGACAGCTAACTATGGCTACACCTTC.

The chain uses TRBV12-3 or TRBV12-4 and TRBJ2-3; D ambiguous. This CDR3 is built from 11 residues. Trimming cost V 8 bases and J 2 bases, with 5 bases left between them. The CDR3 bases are TGTGCCAGCCTACCCACAGATACGCAGTATTTT. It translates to CASLPTDTQYF.

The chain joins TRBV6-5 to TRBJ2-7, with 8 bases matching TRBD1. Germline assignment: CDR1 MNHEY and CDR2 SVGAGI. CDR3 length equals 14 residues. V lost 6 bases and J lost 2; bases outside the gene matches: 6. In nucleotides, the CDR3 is TGTGCCAGCAGGGCCGGGACAGGAACCTACGAGCAGTACTTC. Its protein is CASRAGTGTYEQYF.

Here the CDR3 reads CASSSSHGTQYF. In DNA form, the CDR3 reads TGTGCCAGCAGTTCCTCCCACGGGACCCAGTACTTC. The chain recombines TRBV6-5 with TRBJ2-5, with D unclear. V lost 4 bases and J lost 7, with 10 bases in between. The germline V gene has CDR1 MNHEY and CDR2 SVGAGI. The CDR3 consists of 12 residues.

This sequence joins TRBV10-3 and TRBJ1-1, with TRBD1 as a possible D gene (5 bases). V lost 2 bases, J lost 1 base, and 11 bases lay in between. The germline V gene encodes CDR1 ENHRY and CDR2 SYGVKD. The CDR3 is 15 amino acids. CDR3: CAISEPGLSNTEAFF. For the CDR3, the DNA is TGTGCCATCAGTGAGCCGGGACTTTCGAACACTGAAGCTTTCTTT.

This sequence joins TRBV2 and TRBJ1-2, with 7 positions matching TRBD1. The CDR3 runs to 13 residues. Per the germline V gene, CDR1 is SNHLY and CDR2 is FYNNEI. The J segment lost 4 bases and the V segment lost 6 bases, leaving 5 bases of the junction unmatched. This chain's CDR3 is CASRTQGSYGYTF. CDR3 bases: TGTGCCAGCAGGACACAGGGGTCCTATGGCTACACCTTC. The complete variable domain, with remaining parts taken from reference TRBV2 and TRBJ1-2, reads EPEVTQTPSHQVTQMGQEVILRCVPISNHLYFYWYRQILGQKVEFLVSFYNNEISEKSEIFDDQFSVERPDGSNFTLKIRSTKLEDSAMYFCASRTQGSYGYTFGSGTRLTVV.

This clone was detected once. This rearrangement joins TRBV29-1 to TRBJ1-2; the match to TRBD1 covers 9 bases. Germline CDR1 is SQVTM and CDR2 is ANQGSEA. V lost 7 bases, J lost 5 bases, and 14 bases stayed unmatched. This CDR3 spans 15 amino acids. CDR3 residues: CSGTGTGPPWYGYTF. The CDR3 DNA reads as TGCAGCGGAACCGGGACAGGGCCCCCTTGGTATGGCTACACCTTC.

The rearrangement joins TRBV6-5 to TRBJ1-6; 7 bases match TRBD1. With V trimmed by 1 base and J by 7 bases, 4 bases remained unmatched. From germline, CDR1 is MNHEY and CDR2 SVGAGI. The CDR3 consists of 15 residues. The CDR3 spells CASSYYGTVNSPLHF. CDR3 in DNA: TGTGCCAGCAGTTACTACGGGACAGTCAATTCACCCCTCCACTTT.

CDR3 protein: CASSDRGGRNEQFF. The DNA for the CDR3 is TGTGCCAGCTCAGACCGGGGGGGGCGCAATGAGCAGTTCTTC. The chain carries TRBV18 and TRBJ2-1; the match to TRBD2 covers 8 bases. The CDR3 spans 14 residues. Germline CDR1 and CDR2: KGHSH and LQKENI. V shed 5 bases and J 6 bases; nucleotides not matched to a gene: 6.

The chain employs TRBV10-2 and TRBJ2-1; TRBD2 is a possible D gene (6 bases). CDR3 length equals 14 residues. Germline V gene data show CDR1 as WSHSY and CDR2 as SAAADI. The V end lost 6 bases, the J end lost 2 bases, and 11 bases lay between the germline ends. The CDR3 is CASSSGGPYNEQFF. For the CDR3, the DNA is TGCGCCAGCAGCTCAGGAGGGCCCTACAATGAGCAGTTCTTC.

The CDR3 sequence: CASSPPGFGQRNYGYTF. The DNA of the CDR3 is TGTGCCAGCTCACCACCGGGTTTTGGACAACGGAACTATGGCTACACCTTC. The chain employs TRBV18 and TRBJ1-2; possibly TRBD1 for D (5 bases). Germline V gene sequence: CDR1 KGHSH, CDR2 LQKENI. The V end was cut by 0 bases, the J end by 2 bases, with 16 bases between. CDR3 length: 17 residues.

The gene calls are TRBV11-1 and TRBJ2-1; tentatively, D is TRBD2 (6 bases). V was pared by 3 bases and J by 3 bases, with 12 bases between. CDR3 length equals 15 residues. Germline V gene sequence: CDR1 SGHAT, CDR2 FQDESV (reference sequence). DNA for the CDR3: TGTGCCAGCAGCTTTAGCGGAGCTAACTACAATGAGCAGTTCTTC. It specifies CASSFSGANYNEQFF.

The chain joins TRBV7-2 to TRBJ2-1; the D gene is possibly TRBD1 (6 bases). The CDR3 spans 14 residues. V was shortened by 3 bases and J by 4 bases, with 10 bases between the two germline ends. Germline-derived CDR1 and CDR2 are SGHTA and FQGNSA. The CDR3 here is CASSFPGQYNEQFF. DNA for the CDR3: TGTGCCAGCAGCTTTCCGGGACAATACAATGAGCAGTTCTTC.

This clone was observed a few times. CDR3 DNA sequence: TGTGCCAGCAGCCGAGGGTTCGGGGGGGAGCAGTACTTC. This gives the protein CASSRGFGGEQYF. The rearrangement links TRBV6-6 to TRBJ2-7; 7 bases match TRBD2. This CDR3 is built from 13 residues. Unmatched junction bases numbered 9, after V lost 6 bases and J lost 7 bases. The germline CDR1 and CDR2 sequences are MNHNY and SVGAGI (reference sequence).

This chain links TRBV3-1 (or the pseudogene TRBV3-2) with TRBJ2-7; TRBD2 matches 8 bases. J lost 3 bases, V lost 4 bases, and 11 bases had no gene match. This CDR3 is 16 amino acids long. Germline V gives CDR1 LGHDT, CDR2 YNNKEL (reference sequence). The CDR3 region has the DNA TGTGCCAGCAGCCGCCCGGGGGGGGCGGGGGGCTACGAGCAGTACTTC. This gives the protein CASSRPGGAGGYEQYF.

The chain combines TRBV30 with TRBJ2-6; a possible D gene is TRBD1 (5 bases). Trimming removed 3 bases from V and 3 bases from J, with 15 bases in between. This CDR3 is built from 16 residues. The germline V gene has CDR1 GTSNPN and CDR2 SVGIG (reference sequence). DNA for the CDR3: TGTGCCTGGAGGGGCAGGGTCGTATATGGGGCCAACGTCCTGACTTTC. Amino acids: CAWRGRVVYGANVLTF.

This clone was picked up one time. CDR3 loop: CASSPTRLAGGEQFF. The DNA of the CDR3 is TGTGCCAGCAGCCCGACAAGACTAGCGGGAGGCGAGCAGTTCTTC. The gene calls are TRBV7-2 and TRBJ2-1; TRBD2 matches 13 bases. Germline CDR1 SGHTA, CDR2 FQGNSA. The CDR3 is made up of 15 amino acids. The V segment lost 5 bases and the J segment 10 bases; nucleotides outside the gene matches: 8.

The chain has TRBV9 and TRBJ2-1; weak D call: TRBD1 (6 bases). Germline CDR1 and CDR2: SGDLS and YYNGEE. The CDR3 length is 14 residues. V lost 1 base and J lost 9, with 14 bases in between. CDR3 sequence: CASSVTPTGLEQFF. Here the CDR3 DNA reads TGTGCCAGCAGCGTAACCCCGACAGGACTTGAGCAGTTCTTC.

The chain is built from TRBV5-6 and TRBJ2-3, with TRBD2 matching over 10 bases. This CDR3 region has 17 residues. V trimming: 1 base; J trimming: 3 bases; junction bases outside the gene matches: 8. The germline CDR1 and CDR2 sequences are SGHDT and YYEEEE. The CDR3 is CASSLLSASGGTDTQYF. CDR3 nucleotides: TGTGCCAGCAGCTTGTTATCGGCTAGCGGGGGAACAGATACGCAGTATTTT.

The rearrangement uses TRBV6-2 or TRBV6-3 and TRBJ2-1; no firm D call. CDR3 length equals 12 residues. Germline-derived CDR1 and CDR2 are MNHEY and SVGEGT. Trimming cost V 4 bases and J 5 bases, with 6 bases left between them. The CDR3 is CASSSRDNEQFF. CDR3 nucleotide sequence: TGTGCCAGCAGTTCCCGGGACAATGAGCAGTTCTTC.

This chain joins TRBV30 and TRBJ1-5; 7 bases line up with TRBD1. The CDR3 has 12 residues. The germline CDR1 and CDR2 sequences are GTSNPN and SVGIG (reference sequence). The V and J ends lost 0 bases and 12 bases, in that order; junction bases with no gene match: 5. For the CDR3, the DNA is TGTGCCTGGAGTGTAGGGGGCCAGAGCCAGCATTTT. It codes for CAWSVGGQSQHF.

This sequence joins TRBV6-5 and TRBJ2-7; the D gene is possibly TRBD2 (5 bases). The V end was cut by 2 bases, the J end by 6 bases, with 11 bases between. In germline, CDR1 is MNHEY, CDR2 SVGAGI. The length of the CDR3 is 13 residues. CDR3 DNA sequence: TGTGCCAGCAGTTACGAGGGTTCTGGCGAGCAGTACTTC. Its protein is CASSYEGSGEQYF.